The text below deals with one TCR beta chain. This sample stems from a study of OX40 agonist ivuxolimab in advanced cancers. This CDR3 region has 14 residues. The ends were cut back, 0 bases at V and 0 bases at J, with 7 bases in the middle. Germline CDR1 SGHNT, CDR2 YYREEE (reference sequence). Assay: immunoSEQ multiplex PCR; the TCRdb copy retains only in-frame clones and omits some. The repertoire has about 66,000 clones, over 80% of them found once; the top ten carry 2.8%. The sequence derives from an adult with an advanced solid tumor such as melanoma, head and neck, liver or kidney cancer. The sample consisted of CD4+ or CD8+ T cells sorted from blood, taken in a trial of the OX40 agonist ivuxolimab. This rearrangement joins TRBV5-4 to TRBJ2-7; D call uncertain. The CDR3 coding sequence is TGTGCCAGCAGCTTGGACCCGGGCTCCTACGAGCAGTACTTC. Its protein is CASSLDPGSYEQYF.